One sample yielded the 10 T cell receptor beta chains listed below, sequenced in a study of metastatic and nonmetastatic thyroid tumors. No treatment had been given to any patient before thyroid surgery. TCRdb reassembled clones from the PCR reads with MiXCR. In the table there are about 82,000 clones, roughly an eighth of which are singletons. The specimen sequenced was tumor tissue. The receptors were sampled from a female donor with papillary thyroid cancer or a benign thyroid nodule (not recorded which). Some clones in this sample may be carry-over from other donors' samples.

This clone was seen many times. Other nucleotide sequences in the sample specify the same CDR3. The chain recombines TRBV7-9 with TRBJ1-1, with D unclear. V was trimmed by 5 bases and J by 12 bases, leaving 16 bases between them. CDR1 is SEHNR and CDR2 is FQNEAQ in the germline V gene (reference sequence). The length of the CDR3 is 12 residues. In DNA, the CDR3 is TGTGCCAGCAGCCCGACGTTAGGTTGGCCTTTCTTT. Translating gives CASSPTLGWPFF.

This clone was seen many times. V gene TRBV11-3 combines with J gene TRBJ2-3; D gene ambiguous. Trimming shortened V by 1 base and J by 4 bases, and 6 bases separated the two germline ends. Germline assignment: CDR1 SGHNT and CDR2 YENEEA. The CDR3 spans 13 residues. Written as DNA, the CDR3 is TGTGCCAGCAGCTTAGTCCCCCCAGATACGCAGTATTTT. Amino acids: CASSLVPPDTQYF. The full variable domain, its missing parts supplied by reference TRBV11-3 and TRBJ2-3, is EAGVVQSPRYKIIEKKQPVAFWCNPISGHNTLYWYLQNLGQGPELLIRYENEEAVDDSQLPKDRFSAERLKGVDSTLKIQPAELGDSAVYLCASSLVPPDTQYFGPGTRLTVL.

This clone was recorded at least ten times. V and J are TRBV30 and TRBJ2-1, with a possible D match to TRBD1 (5 bases). There are 12 residues in the CDR3. CDR1 GTSNPN and CDR2 SVGIG come from the germline V gene (reference sequence). V gave up 3 bases and J gave up 4 bases, with 7 bases separating them. The CDR3: CAWSRQYNEQFF. The CDR3 DNA reads TGTGCCTGGAGCCGACAGTACAATGAGCAGTTCTTC.

This clone turned up a few times. An end of the junction differs from the germline gene, which may be a read error. This sequence joins TRBV6-5 and TRBJ1-1; a possible D gene is TRBD1 (5 bases). The CDR3 runs to 13 residues. Germline assignment: CDR1 MNHEY and CDR2 SVGAGI. CDR3 sequence (DNA): TGTGCCAGCGGTTACTCGCGGGACCCTGAAGCTTTCTTT. Translation gives CASGYSRDPEAFF.

This clone appeared a few times. A read error may explain this, as a much larger clone is one base away. This CDR3 is also generated by other DNA sequences in the sample. The gene calls are TRBV19 and TRBJ2-5; TRBD2 aligns across 9 bases. Germline CDR1 is LNHDA and CDR2 is SQIVND (reference sequence). Germline trimming cut 8 bases from V and 9 bases from J; bases unmatched to any gene: 10. CDR3 length equals 13 residues. The CDR3 sequence is CASAGGTINAQYF. The CDR3 DNA sequence: TGTGCCAGTGCGGGGGGGACTATCAACGCCCAGTACTTC.

Comments on this clone: Germline is not matched at one junction end, which may reflect a read error. CDR3 nucleotide sequence: TGTGCCAGCAGTCAAGCGGGAGTGCGGCTCGCGAATGAGCAGCTCTTC. Its translation: CASSQAGVRLANEQLF. The genes are TRBV28 and TRBJ2-1, with 8 bases identical to TRBD2. In germline, CDR1 is MDHEN, CDR2 SYDVKM. This CDR3 is 16 amino acids long.

This clone has at least ten counts. The chain has TRBV19 and TRBJ1-4; 11 nucleotides match TRBD1. Germline lookup yields CDR1 LNHDA and CDR2 SQIVND (reference sequence). This CDR3 region has 17 residues. Trimming cost V 2 bases and J 5 bases; bases outside gene matches: 7. CDR3 nucleotides: TGTGCCAGTAGTATACCGGACAGGGGGCTCTTAAATGAAAAACTGTTTTTT. Translated, it gives CASSIPDRGLLNEKLFF.

This clone was recorded a few times. One base away lies a much larger clone, so this may be a sequencing read error. The chain is built from TRBV10-3 and TRBJ2-1; TRBD2 matches at 9 bases. The V gene end was trimmed by 4 bases and the J gene end by 3 bases; junction bases not matched to a gene: 19. The CDR3 runs 20 residues. Germline-derived CDR1 and CDR2 are ENHRY and SYGVKD. The chain's CDR3 is CAISGDWTSVTSTLYNEQFF. CDR3 in DNA: TGTGCCATCAGTGGGGACTGGACTAGCGTAACCTCTACCCTCTACAATGAGCAGTTCTTC.

This clone was seen repeatedly, ten times or more. The chain combines TRBV24-1 with TRBJ1-1; D gene unclear. With 10 bases removed from V and 7 bases from J, the gap between germline ends came to 12 bases. Germline V lookup: CDR1 KGHDR, CDR2 SFDVKD. The CDR3 consists of 11 residues. For the CDR3, the DNA is TGTGCCACGAGAGACACCGGTGAAGCTTTCTTT. Its protein is CATRDTGEAFF.

This clone was picked up many times. The genes are TRBV20-1 and TRBJ2-4, with 8 bases that match TRBD2. After removal of 6 bases from V and 7 bases from J, the junction contained 8 bases not matched to a gene. Germline assignment: CDR1 DFQATT and CDR2 SNEGSKA (reference sequence). This CDR3 has 13 residues. In nucleotides, the CDR3 is TGCAGTGCAAAAAGCGGGAGCCTCAACATTCAGTACTTC. It specifies CSAKSGSLNIQYF.